The sample holds one count of the clone carrying this T cell receptor beta chain. Its antigen is unknown. TCRdb's copy holds only in-frame clones and misses some; the assay was immunoSEQ multiplex PCR. The profile shows around 2.5 million clones, 90% to 95% of them singletons. This record belongs to a study of shared clonotypes between healthy human individuals. HIV-negative, healthy adults without recent acute infections or vaccinations were the donors. Whole-study results and caveats: Sorted-subset sequencing, rarefaction showed, was incomplete despite large depth.

Germline CDR1 is MDHEN and CDR2 is SYDVKM. This CDR3 has 13 amino acids. Trimming left V 7 bases short and J 7 bases short, with 14 bases between. The sequenced sample was naive CD4+ T cells from PBMCs. Subset defined: CD45RA+ positively selected. This rearrangement joins TRBV28 to TRBJ1-5, with unresolved D. The clonotype originates from a man in his late teens or twenties in good health. Some clones in this sample may be carry-over from other donors' samples. CDR3: CASTHDPFQPQHF. The CDR3 DNA sequence: TGTGCCAGCACCCATGACCCTTTCCAGCCCCAGCATTTT.